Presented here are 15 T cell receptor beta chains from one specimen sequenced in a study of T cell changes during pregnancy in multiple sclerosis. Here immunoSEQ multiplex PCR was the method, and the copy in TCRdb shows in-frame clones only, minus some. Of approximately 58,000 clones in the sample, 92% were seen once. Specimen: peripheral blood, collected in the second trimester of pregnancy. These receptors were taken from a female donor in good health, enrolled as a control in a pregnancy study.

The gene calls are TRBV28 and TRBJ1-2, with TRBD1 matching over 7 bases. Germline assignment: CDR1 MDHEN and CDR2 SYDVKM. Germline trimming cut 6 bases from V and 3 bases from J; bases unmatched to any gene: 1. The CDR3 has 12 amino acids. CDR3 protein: CASRQGDYGYTF. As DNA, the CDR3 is TGTGCCAGCAGGCAGGGGGACTATGGCTACACCTTC.

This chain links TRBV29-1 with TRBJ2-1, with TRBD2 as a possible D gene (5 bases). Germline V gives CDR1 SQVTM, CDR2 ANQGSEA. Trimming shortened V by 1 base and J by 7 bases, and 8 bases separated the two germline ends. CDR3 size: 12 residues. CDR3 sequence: CSVEVGGNEQFF. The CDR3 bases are TGCAGCGTTGAAGTTGGCGGGAATGAGCAGTTCTTC.

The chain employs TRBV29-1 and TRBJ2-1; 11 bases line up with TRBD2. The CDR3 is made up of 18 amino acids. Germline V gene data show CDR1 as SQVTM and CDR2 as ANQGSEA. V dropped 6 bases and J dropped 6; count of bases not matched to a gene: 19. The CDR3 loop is CSVMNLAGGLGAGNEQFF. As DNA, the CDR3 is TGCAGCGTCATGAACTTAGCGGGAGGGCTTGGAGCGGGCAATGAGCAGTTCTTC.

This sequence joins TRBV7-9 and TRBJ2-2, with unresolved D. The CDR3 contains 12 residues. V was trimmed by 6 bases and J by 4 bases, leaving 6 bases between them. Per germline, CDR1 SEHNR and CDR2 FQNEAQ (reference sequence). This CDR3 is CASSYTTGELFF. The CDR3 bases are TGTGCCAGCAGTTACACCACCGGGGAGCTGTTTTTT.

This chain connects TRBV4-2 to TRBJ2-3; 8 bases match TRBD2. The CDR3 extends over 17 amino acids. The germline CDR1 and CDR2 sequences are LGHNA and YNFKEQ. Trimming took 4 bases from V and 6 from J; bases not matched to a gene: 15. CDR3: CASSPGLGGRRGDTQYF. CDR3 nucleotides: TGTGCCAGCAGCCCCGGTCTAGGCGGGAGGAGGGGGGATACGCAGTATTTT.

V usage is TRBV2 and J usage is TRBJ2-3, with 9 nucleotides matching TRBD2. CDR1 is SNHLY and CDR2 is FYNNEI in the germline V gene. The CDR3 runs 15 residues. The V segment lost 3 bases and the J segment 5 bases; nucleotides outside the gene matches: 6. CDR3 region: CASSDPSGGIDTQYF. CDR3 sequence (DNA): TGTGCCAGCAGTGATCCCAGCGGGGGGATAGATACGCAGTATTTT. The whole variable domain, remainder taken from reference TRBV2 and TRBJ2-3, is EPEVTQTPSHQVTQMGQEVILRCVPISNHLYFYWYRQILGQKVEFLVSFYNNEISEKSEIFDDQFSVERPDGSNFTLKIRSTKLEDSAMYFCASSDPSGGIDTQYFGPGTRLTVL.

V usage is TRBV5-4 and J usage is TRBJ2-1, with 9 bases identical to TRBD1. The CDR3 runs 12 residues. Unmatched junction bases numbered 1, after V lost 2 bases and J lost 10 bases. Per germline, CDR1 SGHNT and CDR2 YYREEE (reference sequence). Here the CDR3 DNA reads TGTGCCAGCAGCTTTGGGACAGGGGAGCAGTTCTTC. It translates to CASSFGTGEQFF.

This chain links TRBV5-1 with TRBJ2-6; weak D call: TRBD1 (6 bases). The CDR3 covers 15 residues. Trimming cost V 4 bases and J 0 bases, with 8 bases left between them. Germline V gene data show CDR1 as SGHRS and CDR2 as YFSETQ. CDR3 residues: CASSMTGSGANVLTF. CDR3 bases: TGCGCCAGCAGCATGACAGGCTCTGGGGCCAACGTCCTGACTTTC.

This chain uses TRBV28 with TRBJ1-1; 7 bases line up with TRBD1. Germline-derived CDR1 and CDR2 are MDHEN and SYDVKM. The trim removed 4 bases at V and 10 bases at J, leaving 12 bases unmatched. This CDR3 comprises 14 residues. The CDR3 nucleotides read TGTGCCAGCAGTTCCGGGACAGAGAGTATTGGAGCTTTCTTT. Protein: CASSSGTESIGAFF.

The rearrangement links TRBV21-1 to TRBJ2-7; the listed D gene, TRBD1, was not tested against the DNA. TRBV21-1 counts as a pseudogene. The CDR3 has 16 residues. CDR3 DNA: TGTGCCAGCACCCCCTGGGGACAGAGCGCGTCCTACGAGCAGTACTTC. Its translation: CASTPWGQSASYEQYF.

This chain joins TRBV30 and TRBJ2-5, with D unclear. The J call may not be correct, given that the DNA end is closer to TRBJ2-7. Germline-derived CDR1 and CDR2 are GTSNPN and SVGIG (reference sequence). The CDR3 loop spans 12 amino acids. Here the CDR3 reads CAWFGSAYEQYF. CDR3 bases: TGTGCCTGGTTTGGCAGCGCCTACGAGCAGTACTTC.

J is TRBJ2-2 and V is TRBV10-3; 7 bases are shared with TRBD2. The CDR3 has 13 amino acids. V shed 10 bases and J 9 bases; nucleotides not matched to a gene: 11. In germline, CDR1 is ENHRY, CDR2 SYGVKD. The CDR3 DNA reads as TGTGCCACCTGGACTAGTAGAACCCGGGAGCTGTTTTTT. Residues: CATWTSRTRELFF.

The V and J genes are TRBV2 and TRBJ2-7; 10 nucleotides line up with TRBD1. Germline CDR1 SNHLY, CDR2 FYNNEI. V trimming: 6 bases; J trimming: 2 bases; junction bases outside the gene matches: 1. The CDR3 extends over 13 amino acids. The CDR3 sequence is CASRGQGAYEQYF. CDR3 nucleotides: TGTGCCAGCAGAGGACAGGGGGCCTACGAGCAGTACTTC.

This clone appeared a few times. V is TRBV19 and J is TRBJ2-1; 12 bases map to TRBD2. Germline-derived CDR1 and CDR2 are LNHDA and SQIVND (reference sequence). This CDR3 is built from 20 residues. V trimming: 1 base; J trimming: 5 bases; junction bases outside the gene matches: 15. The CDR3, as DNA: TGTGCCAGTAGTATAGTTTCGGAGCCTCTAGCGGGAGGGATTAACAATGAGCAGTTCTTC. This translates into CASSIVSEPLAGGINNEQFF.

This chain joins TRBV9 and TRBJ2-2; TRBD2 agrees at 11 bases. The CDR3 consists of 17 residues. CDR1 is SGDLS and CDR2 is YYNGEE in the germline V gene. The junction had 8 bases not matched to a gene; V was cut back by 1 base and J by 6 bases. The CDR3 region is CASSVNPLAGGSGELFF. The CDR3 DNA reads TGTGCCAGCAGCGTAAATCCCCTAGCGGGAGGATCCGGGGAGCTGTTTTTT.